The 11 T cell receptor beta chains below come from one sample, sequenced in a study of OX40 agonist ivuxolimab in advanced cancers. The data were produced by immunoSEQ multiplex PCR, yet TCRdb's version contains in-frame clones alone and is incomplete. This table has roughly 80,000 clones, approximately 90% appearing once. The input for sequencing was CD4+ or CD8+ T cells sorted from blood, taken in a trial of the OX40 agonist ivuxolimab. The source of these receptors is an adult with an advanced solid tumor such as melanoma, head and neck, liver or kidney cancer.

This clone came up once. The J gene is TRBJ2-5, the V gene TRBV5-6; possibly TRBD1 for D (6 bases). The germline CDR1 and CDR2 sequences are SGHDT and YYEEEE. V shed 3 bases and J shed 1 base, with 22 bases lying between them. The length of the CDR3 is 18 residues. CDR3 nucleotide sequence: TGTGCCAGCAGCTCGACCTCTTATATACAGGGCCCCCAAGAGACCCAGTACTTC. Its protein is CASSSTSYIQGPQETQYF.

This sequence joins TRBV18 and TRBJ2-2, with a weak D call TRBD1 (5 bases). The CDR3 runs to 17 residues. V lost 1 base and J lost 6, with 18 bases in between. Germline V gene data show CDR1 as KGHSH and CDR2 as LQKENI. CDR3: CASSPLRSRDFSGELFF. The CDR3 DNA follows: TGTGCCAGCTCACCACTAAGATCCAGGGATTTCTCCGGGGAGCTGTTTTTT.

This chain uses TRBV6-6 with TRBJ2-7, with TRBD2 matching 16 bases. From germline, CDR1 is MNHNY and CDR2 SVGAGI (reference sequence). The J segment lost 0 bases and the V segment lost 10 bases, leaving 6 bases of the junction unmatched. This CDR3 spans 16 amino acids. The CDR3 here is CATRGTSGRASYEQYF. The CDR3 DNA reads TGTGCCACTAGGGGGACTAGCGGGAGGGCCTCCTACGAGCAGTACTTC.

This chain connects TRBV5-1 to TRBJ2-5, with 8 bases lining up with TRBD1. The CDR3 covers 15 residues. Per the germline V gene, CDR1 is SGHRS and CDR2 is YFSETQ. The trim removed 2 bases at V and 5 bases at J, leaving 8 bases unmatched. As DNA, the CDR3 is TGCGCCAGCAGCTTAGACCCAGGGGGCAGGGAGACCCAGTACTTC. Translation: CASSLDPGGRETQYF.

The rearrangement links TRBV9 to TRBJ1-2; 9 bases line up with TRBD1. Germline V lookup: CDR1 SGDLS, CDR2 YYNGEE. Losses at the gene ends were 3 bases for V and 6 bases for J; bases not matched to a gene: 9. CDR3 length: 15 residues. CDR3 in amino acids: CASSAVTTGGNGYTF. The CDR3 DNA follows: TGTGCCAGCAGCGCCGTAACGACAGGGGGTAATGGCTACACCTTC.

The chain recombines TRBV5-1 with TRBJ2-1, with D unclear. V lost 0 bases and J lost 0, with 10 bases in between. The length of the CDR3 is 16 residues. Per germline, CDR1 SGHRS and CDR2 YFSETQ. The CDR3 nucleotides are TGCGCCAGCAGCTTGGTTCCCAGGAGCTCCTACAATGAGCAGTTCTTC. Translation gives CASSLVPRSSYNEQFF.

This clone appeared once. The chain recombines TRBV27 with TRBJ1-1; a possible D gene is TRBD1 (6 bases). The germline CDR1 and CDR2 sequences are MNHEY and SMNVEV (reference sequence). V was trimmed by 5 bases and J by 10 bases, leaving 14 bases between them. The CDR3 runs 12 residues. The CDR3 nucleotides read TGTGCCAGCAGTACCCCGGGACATGGAGCTTTCTTT. This encodes CASSTPGHGAFF.

The J gene is TRBJ2-2, the V gene TRBV16; no clear D. The CDR3 runs to 14 residues. V lost 0 bases and J 5 bases, leaving 7 bases between the germline ends. Per the germline V gene, CDR1 is KGHSY and CDR2 is FQNENV. CDR3 in amino acids: CASSQSMVTGELFF. CDR3 sequence (DNA): TGTGCCAGCAGCCAATCTATGGTTACCGGGGAGCTGTTTTTT. Filled out from reference TRBV16 and TRBJ2-2, the complete variable domain reads GEEVAQTPKHLVRGEGQKAKLYCAPIKGHSYVFWYQQVLKNEFKFLISFQNENVFDETGMPKERFSAKCLPNSPCSLEIQATKLEDSAVYFCASSQSMVTGELFFGEGSRLTVL.

The chain employs TRBV7-9 and TRBJ2-7; TRBD2 agrees at 15 bases. Germline CDR1 and CDR2: SEHNR and FQNEAQ (reference sequence). This CDR3 region has 14 residues. J lost 6 bases, V lost 5 bases, and 2 bases had no gene match. The CDR3 nucleotides read TGTGCCAGCAGCGAGGGACTAGCGGGAGGCGAGCAGTACTTC. Translation gives CASSEGLAGGEQYF.

There are many counts of this clone. The CDR3 ends on some other residue instead of the conserved phenylalanine or tryptophan, so this is likely a read error. It is unclear where the CDR3 begins or ends on the DNA, so no DNA is shown, and the CDR3 is as TCRdb lists it. The chain uses TRBV30 and TRBJ1-1. Per germline, CDR1 GTSNPN and CDR2 SVGIG (reference sequence). The CDR3 contains 10 residues when both ends are counted. The chain's CDR3 is CAWTGGASGI.

This chain uses TRBV6-6 with TRBJ2-7; D is ambiguous. The germline CDR1 and CDR2 sequences are MNHNY and SVGAGI (reference sequence). Trimming removed 5 bases from V and 5 bases from J, with 10 bases in between. The CDR3 extends over 12 amino acids. CDR3 sequence reads: CASSDWPHEQYF. Written as DNA, the CDR3 is TGTGCCAGCAGTGACTGGCCGCACGAGCAGTACTTC.